The T cell receptor (beta chain) under discussion was sequenced for a study of blood T cell repertoires in COVID-19. The protocol was immunoSEQ multiplex PCR, while the TCRdb copy is restricted to in-frame clones and leaves out a portion. The sample consists of 100,000 to 150,000 clones, approximately 80% of them appearing once. Germline CDR1 reads KGHSH; CDR2 reads LQKENI. CDR3 length: 13 residues. V dropped 7 bases and J dropped 2 bases, with 9 bases sitting between them. This clone turned up a few times. The sample comprised peripheral blood. This chain uses TRBV18 with TRBJ1-5, with D perhaps TRBD1 (5 bases). The TCR sequence derives from a man aged 70-80 years with acute or convalescent COVID-19. The CDR3: CASCGAGNQPQHF. Written as DNA, the CDR3 is TGTGCCAGCTGTGGGGCAGGCAATCAGCCCCAGCATTTT. The entire variable domain, with the rest obtained from reference TRBV18 and TRBJ1-5, is as follows: NAGVMQNPRHLVRRRGQEARLRCSPMKGHSHVYWYRQLPEEGLKFMVYLQKENIIDESGMPKERFSAEFPKEGPSILRIQQVVRGDSAAYFCASCGAGNQPQHFGDGTRLSIL.